Presented here are 19 T cell receptor beta chains from one specimen sequenced in a study of T cells in Graves' hyperthyroidism and ophthalmopathy. Regions amplified from RNA transcripts were the TCR beta CDR3 regions. Researchers ran a first-round RT-PCR on the TCR CDR3 using the HTBI primer set. One entry per CDR3 protein results from TCRdb running MiXCR on the multiplex PCR reads. This repertoire shows around 600,000 distinct CDR3 sequences, 13% to 15% found once; its top ten account for over 6%. Sequenced input: blood. All receptors derive from a woman younger than 35 with Graves' ophthalmopathy.

This clonotype was counted many times. The chain employs TRBV27 and TRBJ1-6; no definite D call. V lost 2 bases, J lost 2 bases, and 7 bases lay in between. The CDR3 is 15 residues long. Germline assignment: CDR1 MNHEY and CDR2 SMNVEV (reference sequence). The CDR3 protein is CASSLRGPYNSPLHF. As DNA, the CDR3 is TGTGCCAGCAGTTTACGAGGTCCCTATAATTCACCCCTCCACTTT.

This clonotype was counted ten times or more. The chain employs TRBV11-2 and TRBJ2-1, with TRBD2 as a possible D gene (6 bases). The V gene's germline CDR1 is SGHAT and CDR2 FQNNGV. Trimming cost V 1 base and J 0 bases, with 10 bases left between them. The CDR3 has 16 amino acids. CDR3 region: CASSLVAGTSYNEQFF. The CDR3 region has the DNA TGTGCCAGCAGCTTAGTGGCGGGAACCTCCTACAATGAGCAGTTCTTC.

This clonotype has ten or more counts. The V gene is TRBV3-1, the J gene TRBJ1-1; D is undetermined. Trimming stripped 1 base from V and 7 bases from J, with 22 bases between. The CDR3 extends over 17 amino acids. From germline, CDR1 is LGHDT and CDR2 YNNKEL (reference sequence). CDR3 sequence: CASSQGTARADGGEAFF. The CDR3 bases are TGTGCCAGCAGCCAAGGAACCGCCCGCGCGGACGGTGGTGAAGCTTTCTTT. The full variable domain, with the rest looked up from reference TRBV3-1 and TRBJ1-1, is DTAVSQTPKYLVTQMGNDKSIKCEQNLGHDTMYWYKQDSKKFLKIMFSYNNKELIINETVPNRFSPKSPDKAHLNLHINSLELGDSAVYFCASSQGTARADGGEAFFGQGTRLTVV.

This clonotype has ten or more counts. This chain connects TRBV2 to TRBJ2-1; 7 bases align to TRBD2. Germline V gene sequence: CDR1 SNHLY, CDR2 FYNNEI. This CDR3 has 17 amino acids. The V and J ends lost 6 bases and 7 bases, in that order; junction bases with no gene match: 18. The CDR3 reads CASSDPLLADDWNEQFF. In nucleotides, the CDR3 is TGTGCCAGCAGCGACCCCCTCCTAGCGGATGATTGGAATGAGCAGTTCTTC. The entire variable domain, with the rest obtained from reference TRBV2 and TRBJ2-1, is as follows: EPEVTQTPSHQVTQMGQEVILRCVPISNHLYFYWYRQILGQKVEFLVSFYNNEISEKSEIFDDQFSVERPDGSNFTLKIRSTKLEDSAMYFCASSDPLLADDWNEQFFGPGTRLTVL.

Of note for this clonotype: Given a much more abundant clone one base away, this may be a read error. The chain recombines TRBV7-9 with TRBJ2-1, with 7 nucleotides matching TRBD2. The CDR3 sequence is 16 residues long. V trimming: 6 bases; J trimming: 10 bases; junction bases outside the gene matches: 18. Germline V gene sequence: CDR1 SEHNR, CDR2 FQNEAQ (reference sequence). DNA for the CDR3: TGTGCCAGCAGTTCCTTGGGCGGGAGCTTCACCTACGAGCAGTTCTTC. This codes for CASSSLGGSFTYEQFF.

This clonotype was detected once. V and J are TRBV3-1 and TRBJ1-1; D is undetermined. The length of the CDR3 is 13 residues. Trimming took 2 bases from V and 4 from J, leaving 8 bases between them. Germline lookup yields CDR1 LGHDT and CDR2 YNNKEL (reference sequence). In DNA, the CDR3 is TGTGCCAGCAGCCAAACAAGGACCACTGAAGCTTTCTTT. Protein product: CASSQTRTTEAFF.

A word on this clonotype: This may be a read error: a much more frequent sequence differs by one nucleotide. The chain combines TRBV3-1 with TRBJ2-1, with TRBD1 matching over 9 bases. CDR1 is LGHDT and CDR2 is YNNKEL in the germline V gene (reference sequence). The CDR3 has 20 amino acids. CDR3 nucleotides: TGTGCCAGCAGCCCCTCCGGGACAGGGAGGCTCCCTAGCTCCTACAATGAGCAGTCCTTC. Amino acids: CASSPSGTGRLPSSYNEQSF.

This sequence joins TRBV5-4 and TRBJ2-6; either TRBD1 or TRBD2 may supply D (5 bases each). The V gene's germline CDR1 is SGHNT and CDR2 YYREEE (reference sequence). This CDR3 contains 15 residues. Trimming shortened V by 0 bases and J by 4 bases, and 8 bases separated the two germline ends. CDR3 amino acids: CASSLGGMGANVLTF. CDR3 bases: TGTGCCAGCAGCTTGGGGGGGATGGGGGCCAACGTCCTGACTTTC.

The chain carries TRBV6-2 or TRBV6-3 and TRBJ1-2; no reliable D call. The V gene's germline CDR1 is MNHEY and CDR2 SVGEGT. The CDR3 sequence is 13 residues long. The germline V and J ends were trimmed by 6 bases and 4 bases, with 12 bases remaining between them. The DNA for the CDR3 is TGTGCCAGCAGAGCTAGGGAAGGCTATGGCTACACCTTC. This translates into CASRAREGYGYTF.

This chain connects TRBV10-3 to TRBJ1-2, with 9 bases matching TRBD1. Germline V gene sequence: CDR1 ENHRY, CDR2 SYGVKD. Trimming took 3 bases from V and 2 from J; bases not matched to a gene: 1. CDR3 length: 14 amino acids. CDR3 sequence (DNA): TGTGCCATCAGTGAAGGACAGGGGAACTATGGCTACACCTTC. Its translation: CAISEGQGNYGYTF.

In its sample, this clonotype was seen many times. This sequence joins TRBV6-2 or TRBV6-3 and TRBJ2-5; D is perhaps TRBD2 (6 bases). CDR1 and CDR2 (germline): MNHEY, SVGEGT. Trimming took off 5 bases at V and 2 bases at J, with 21 bases between the two ends. The CDR3 has 17 residues. This chain's CDR3 is CASSPTSDSGTQETQYF. CDR3 nucleotide sequence: TGTGCCAGCAGTCCCACCTCCGATAGCGGAACGCAAGAGACCCAGTACTTC.

This clonotype was counted many times. The chain couples TRBV28 to TRBJ2-7; D perhaps matches TRBD1 (5 bases). This CDR3 is 11 amino acids long. V lost 5 bases and J 5 bases, leaving 7 bases between the germline ends. Germline CDR1 is MDHEN and CDR2 is SYDVKM. The CDR3 sequence is CASSGADEQYF. The CDR3 DNA reads TGTGCCAGCAGTGGGGCCGACGAGCAGTACTTC.

This clonotype was picked up a small number of times. The genes are TRBV18 and TRBJ2-7; 10 bases map to TRBD1. This CDR3 has 16 residues. J was trimmed by 7 bases and V by 3 bases; bases with no gene match: 12. In germline, CDR1 is KGHSH, CDR2 LQKENI. CDR3 nucleotides: TGTGCCAGCTCACCCCGTCTGGGACAGGGGAAAGGGGAGCAGTACTTC. Translation gives CASSPRLGQGKGEQYF.

The genes are TRBV24-1 and TRBJ2-1, with TRBD2 matching over 9 bases. There are 13 residues in the CDR3. Trimming cost V 9 bases and J 5 bases; bases outside gene matches: 4. The germline gives CDR1 KGHDR, CDR2 SFDVKD. The chain's CDR3 is CATRASGDNEQFF. The CDR3 DNA sequence: TGTGCCACCCGCGCTAGCGGGGACAATGAGCAGTTCTTC.

DNA for the CDR3: TGTGCCAGCTCACCCTCAGCACAGGCCTACGAGCAGTACTTC. Translation gives CASSPSAQAYEQYF. This chain joins TRBV18 and TRBJ2-7, with D perhaps matching TRBD1 (5 bases). Germline CDR1 and CDR2: KGHSH and LQKENI. V lost 3 bases to trimming and J lost 2 bases, with 11 bases between them. This CDR3 region has 14 residues.

The table lists this clonotype with many counts. V is TRBV7-2 and J is TRBJ1-6, with D unclear. V lost 0 bases and J 10 bases, leaving 10 bases between the germline ends. CDR1 SGHTA and CDR2 FQGNSA come from the germline V gene. The length of the CDR3 is 14 residues. DNA of the CDR3: TGTGCCAGCAGCTTAGCGGGGTTCGGATCACCCCTCCACTTT. This gives the protein CASSLAGFGSPLHF. Complete variable domain (other parts from reference TRBV7-2 and TRBJ1-6): GAGVSQSPSNKVTEKGKDVELRCDPISGHTALYWYRQSLGQGLEFLIYFQGNSAPDKSGLPSDRFSAERTGGSVSTLTIQRTQQEDSAVYLCASSLAGFGSPLHFGNGTRLTVT.

This clonotype was detected many times. V usage is TRBV28 and J usage is TRBJ2-2, with a tentative D call TRBD1 (6 bases). The CDR3 sequence is 17 residues long. Per germline, CDR1 MDHEN and CDR2 SYDVKM. The V gene lost 3 bases and the J gene lost 5 bases, with 19 bases spanning the gap. CDR3 sequence (DNA): TGTGCCAGCAGTTTCTTTTCGGTCAGGGGATGGACCGGGGAGCTGTTTTTT. Translation gives CASSFFSVRGWTGELFF.

In its sample, this clonotype was seen many times. One end of the junction fails to match germline, which may point to a read error. The V and J genes are TRBV28 and TRBJ2-3, with 8 bases aligning to TRBD2. This CDR3 has 15 amino acids. Germline V lookup: CDR1 MDHEN, CDR2 SYDVKM. The CDR3 reads CVSSEFSGNPDTQYF. The CDR3 DNA reads as TGTGTCAGCAGCGAGTTTAGCGGGAACCCAGATACGCAGTATTTT. The full variable domain, its missing parts supplied by reference TRBV28 and TRBJ2-3, is DVKVTQSSRYLVKRTGEKVFLECVQDMDHENMFWYRQDPGLGLRLIYFSYDVKMKEKGDIPEGYSVSREKKERFSLILESASTNQTSMYLCVSSEFSGNPDTQYFGPGTRLTVL.

This clonotype was seen at least ten times. The chain has TRBV2 and TRBJ2-7, with 7 bases fitting TRBD1. Germline loops: CDR1 SNHLY, CDR2 FYNNEI. V lost 8 bases to trimming and J lost 1 base; unmatched junction nucleotides: 5. The CDR3 spans 13 residues. The CDR3 is CASRAGGSYEQYF. The CDR3 bases are TGTGCCAGCCGGGCAGGGGGATCCTACGAGCAGTACTTC.